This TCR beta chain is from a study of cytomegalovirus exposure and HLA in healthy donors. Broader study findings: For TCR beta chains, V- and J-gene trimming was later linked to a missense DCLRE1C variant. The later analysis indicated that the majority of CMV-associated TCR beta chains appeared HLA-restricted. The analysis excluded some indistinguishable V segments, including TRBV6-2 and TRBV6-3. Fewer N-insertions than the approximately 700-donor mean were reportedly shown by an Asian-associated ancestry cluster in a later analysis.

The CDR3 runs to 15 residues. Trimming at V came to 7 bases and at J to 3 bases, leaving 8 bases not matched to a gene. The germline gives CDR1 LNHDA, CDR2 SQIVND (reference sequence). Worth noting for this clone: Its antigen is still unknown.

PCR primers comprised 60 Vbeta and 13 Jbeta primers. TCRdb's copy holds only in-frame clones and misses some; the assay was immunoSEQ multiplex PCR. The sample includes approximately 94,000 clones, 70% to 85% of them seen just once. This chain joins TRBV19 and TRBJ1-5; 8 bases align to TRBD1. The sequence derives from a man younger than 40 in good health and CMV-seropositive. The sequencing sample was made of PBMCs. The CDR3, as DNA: TGTGCCAGTACCCCTGGGACAGGACCCAATCAGCCCCAGCATTTT. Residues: CASTPGTGPNQPQHF.